The TCR beta chain under discussion was sequenced for a study of cytomegalovirus exposure and HLA in healthy donors. Overall study results and limits: Later analysis associated a missense DCLRE1C variant with TCR beta V- and J-gene trimming. When the data were analyzed later, several of the most significant clusters appeared to be linked to common viral pathogens. Investigators reported under 200 TCR beta chains as tied to cytomegalovirus.

CDR3 size: 17 residues. The germline V gene encodes CDR1 SEHNR and CDR2 FQNEAQ (reference sequence). The V and J ends lost 7 bases and 4 bases, in that order; junction bases with no gene match: 13. The primer mix had 60 Vbeta and 13 Jbeta primers. The assay was immunoSEQ multiplex PCR, and TCRdb's table has in-frame clones only and misses some. The sample shows about 210,000 clones, over 75% of them seen only once. As for this clone: Its antigen is still unknown.

The rearrangement uses TRBV7-9 and TRBJ2-3, with TRBD2 matching 11 bases. This receptor was obtained from a male donor in good health and CMV-seronegative. Input material: PBMCs. In nucleotides, the CDR3 is TGTGCCAGCATCCCGGGACTAGCGGCCCCTGAGGCAGATACGCAGTATTTT. This translates into CASIPGLAAPEADTQYF. The variable domain in full, with the rest retrieved from reference TRBV7-9 and TRBJ2-3, is DTGVSQNPRHKITKRGQNVTFRCDPISEHNRLYWYRQTLGQGPEFLTYFQNEAQLEKSRLLSDRFSAERPKGSFSTLEIQRTEQGDSAMYLCASIPGLAAPEADTQYFGPGTRLTVL.